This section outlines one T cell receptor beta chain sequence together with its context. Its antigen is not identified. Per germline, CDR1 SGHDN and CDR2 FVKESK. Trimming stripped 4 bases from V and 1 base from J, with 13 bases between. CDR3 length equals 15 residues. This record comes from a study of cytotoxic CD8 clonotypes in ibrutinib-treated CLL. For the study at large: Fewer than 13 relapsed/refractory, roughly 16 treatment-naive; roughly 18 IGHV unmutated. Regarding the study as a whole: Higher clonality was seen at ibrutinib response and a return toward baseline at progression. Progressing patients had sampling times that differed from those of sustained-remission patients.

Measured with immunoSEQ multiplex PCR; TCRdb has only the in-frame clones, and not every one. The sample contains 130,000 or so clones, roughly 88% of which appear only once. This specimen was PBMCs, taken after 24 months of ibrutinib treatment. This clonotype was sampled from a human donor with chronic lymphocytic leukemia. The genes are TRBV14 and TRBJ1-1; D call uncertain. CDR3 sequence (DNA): TGTGCCAGCAGCCTCGTCACGAATACGAACACTGAAGCTTTCTTT. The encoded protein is CASSLVTNTNTEAFF. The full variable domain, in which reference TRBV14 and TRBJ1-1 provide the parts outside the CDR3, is EAGVTQFPSHSVIEKGQTVTLRCDPISGHDNLYWYRRVMGKEIKFLLHFVKESKQDESGMPNNRFLAERTGGTYSTLKVQPAELEDSGVYFCASSLVTNTNTEAFFGQGTRLTVV.